A selection of T cell receptor beta chains follows, all from one sample in a study of blood T cell repertoires in COVID-19. The protocol was immunoSEQ multiplex PCR, while the TCRdb copy is restricted to in-frame clones and leaves out a portion. This sample carries about 200,000 clones, around 82% of them seen once, and the ten largest clones take 5.5%. The sample taken for sequencing was peripheral blood. These receptors originate from a woman between 70 and 85 years old with acute or convalescent COVID-19. CDR3s include the opening cysteine and the closing phenylalanine or tryptophan. The D gene is left open where the match is weak. A clone size is listed for some rows: how often the clone was seen (once, few, many), or a class if it is expanded.

V gene	clone size	J gene	D gene	CDR3 protein	CDR3 DNA
TRBV6-5	-	TRBJ2-1	-	CASSYSAGFNEQFF	TGTGCCAGCAGTTACTCGGCGGGGTTCAATGAGCAGTTCTTC
TRBV27	-	TRBJ2-1	TRBD1	CASSSRDSPLNEQFF	TGTGCCAGCAGTTCCCGGGACAGTCCCCTCAATGAGCAGTTCTTC
TRBV28	once	TRBJ1-2	-	CASNQGTNYGYTF	TGTGCCAGCAACCAGGGCACTAACTATGGCTACACCTTC
TRBV4-2	few	TRBJ1-5	TRBD1	CASSQRRGRGLGQPQHF	TGTGCCAGCAGCCAAAGGCGGGGCAGGGGGCTCGGTCAGCCCCAGCATTTT
TRBV19	-	TRBJ2-5	TRBD1	CASSIRGQGSETQYF	TGTGCCAGTAGTATAAGGGGACAGGGCAGCGAGACCCAGTACTTC
TRBV5-1	few	TRBJ2-5	TRBD1	CASSLGDRLGETQYF	TGCGCCAGCAGCTTGGGGGACAGGTTGGGAGAGACCCAGTACTTC
TRBV6-1	-	TRBJ1-2	-	CASSEEGVLTYGYTF	TGTGCCAGCAGTGAAGAGGGGGTTTTAACCTATGGCTACACCTTC
TRBV5-1	-	TRBJ1-1	TRBD1	CASSLQGVNTEAFF	TGCGCCAGCAGCTTACAGGGGGTGAACACTGAAGCTTTCTTT
TRBV19	once	TRBJ2-1	TRBD2	CASSVRREGRNEQFF	TGTGCCAGTAGTGTTAGGCGGGAGGGCCGCAATGAGCAGTTCTTC
TRBV7-6	-	TRBJ2-7	TRBD2	CASSLSVTSGDEQYF	TGTGCCAGCAGCTTAAGTGTGACTAGCGGAGACGAGCAGTACTTC
TRBV12-3/TRBV12-4	few	TRBJ2-2	-	CASSLRGSGELFF	TGTGCCAGCAGCCTACGCGGATCCGGGGAGCTGTTTTTT
TRBV4-1	-	TRBJ1-5	-	CASSQDGAQGFQPQHF	TGCGCCAGCAGCCAAGATGGCGCACAGGGTTTTCAGCCCCAGCATTTT
TRBV29-1	-	TRBJ1-2	-	CSVQGSYGYTF	TGCAGCGTACAGGGATCCTATGGCTACACCTTC
TRBV10-3	-	TRBJ1-1	-	CATGQNTEAFF	TGTGCCACCGGACAGAACACTGAAGCTTTCTTT
TRBV11-1	-	TRBJ2-1	TRBD1	CASSNSGTAYNEQFF	TGTGCCAGCAGCAATTCCGGGACAGCCTACAATGAGCAGTTCTTC
TRBV11-2	few	TRBJ2-1	-	CASSSKYGEQFF	TGTGCCAGCAGCTCCAAATACGGTGAGCAGTTCTTC
TRBV7-2	-	TRBJ2-7	TRBD2	CASSFGSGRAREQYF	TGTGCCAGCAGCTTTGGTAGCGGGAGAGCTCGGGAGCAGTACTTC
TRBV28	-	TRBJ2-7	TRBD2	CASSPPREGAYEQYF	TGTGCCAGCAGCCCCCCGCGGGAGGGTGCATACGAGCAGTACTTC
TRBV11-2	-	TRBJ2-1	-	CASSLVAGSSYNEQFF	TGTGCCAGCAGCTTGGTGGCGGGAAGCTCCTACAATGAGCAGTTCTTC
TRBV7-2	few	TRBJ1-1	TRBD1	CASSSYPGGTEAFF	TGTGCCAGCAGCTCGTATCCAGGGGGGACTGAAGCTTTCTTT
TRBV3-1/TRBV3-2	-	TRBJ2-2	TRBD2	CASSQDVTGGRTGELFF	TGTGCCAGCAGCCAAGATGTGACGGGAGGAAGGACCGGGGAGCTGTTTTTT
TRBV6-5	-	TRBJ1-4	-	CASSYSWQSNEKLFF	TGTGCCAGCAGTTACTCGTGGCAGTCTAATGAAAAACTGTTTTTT
TRBV7-2	-	TRBJ2-7	TRBD2	CASSLSGGVYEQYF	TGTGCCAGCAGCTTAAGTGGGGGGGTCTACGAGCAGTACTTC
TRBV5-1	-	TRBJ2-3	-	CASSLRDFEGTDTQYF	TGCGCCAGCAGCCTGAGGGACTTCGAGGGCACAGATACGCAGTATTTT
TRBV3-1/TRBV3-2	-	TRBJ1-5	TRBD1	CASSQDPTGLNQPQHF	TGTGCCAGCAGCCAAGACCCGACAGGGTTGAATCAGCCCCAGCATTTT
TRBV9	-	TRBJ1-2	-	CASSVNRGGYTF	TGTGCCAGCAGCGTAAATCGGGGTGGCTACACCTTC
TRBV6-5	-	TRBJ1-1	-	CASSYSAGQSNTEAFF	TGTGCCAGCAGTTACTCGGCCGGACAGTCGAACACTGAAGCTTTCTTT
TRBV30	-	TRBJ2-7	TRBD2	CAWSVLAGVIYEQYF	TGTGCCTGGAGTGTACTGGCGGGAGTGATATACGAGCAGTACTTC